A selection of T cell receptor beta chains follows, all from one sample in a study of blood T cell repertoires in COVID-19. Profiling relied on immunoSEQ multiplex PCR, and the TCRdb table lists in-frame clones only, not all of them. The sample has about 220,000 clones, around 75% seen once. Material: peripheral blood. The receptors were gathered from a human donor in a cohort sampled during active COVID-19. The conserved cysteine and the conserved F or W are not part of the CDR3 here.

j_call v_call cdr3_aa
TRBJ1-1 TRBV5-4 ASSLQGRDTEAF
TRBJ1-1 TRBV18 ASSPGTGGMNTEAF
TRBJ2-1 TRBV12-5 AGHRVNDEQF
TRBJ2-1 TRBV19 ASSIGRAQALVEQF
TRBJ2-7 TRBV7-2 ASSLFRGLAGGRSEQY
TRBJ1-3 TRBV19 ASSREGSAGNTIY
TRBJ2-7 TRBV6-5 ASRYRDRGQNEQY
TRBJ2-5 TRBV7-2 ASSLDTGQETQY
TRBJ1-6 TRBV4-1 ASSQRTGGGNSPLH
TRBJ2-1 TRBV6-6 ASRPTSGRVNEQF
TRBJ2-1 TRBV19 ASSRTSGGYNEQF
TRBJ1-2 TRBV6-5 ASSLGGAGPYT
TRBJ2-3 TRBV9 ASSTSTGGTQY
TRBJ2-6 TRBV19 ASSAGTSGTGANVLT
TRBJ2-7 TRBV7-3 ASSLTGGTGAEQY
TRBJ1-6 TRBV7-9 ASSWTDSSYNSPLH
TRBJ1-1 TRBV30 AWRTGSNTEAF
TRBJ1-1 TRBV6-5 ASSYSRAMNTEAF
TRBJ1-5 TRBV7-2 ASSLVAGLDQPQH
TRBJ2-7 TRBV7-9 ASSPQYEQY
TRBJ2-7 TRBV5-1 ASSLGGVSSYEQY
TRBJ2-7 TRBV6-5 ASSLDGYEQY
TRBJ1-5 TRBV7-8 ASSPPHSNQPQH
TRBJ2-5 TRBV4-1 ASSQETGLASETQY
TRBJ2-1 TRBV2 ASRAGTSGYNEQF
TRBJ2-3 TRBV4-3 ASSRLAGPTDTQY
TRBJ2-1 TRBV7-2 ASSADRGLGVEQF
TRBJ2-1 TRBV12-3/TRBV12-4 AVSSLPLNEQF
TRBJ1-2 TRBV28 ASTTSGGIGYGYT
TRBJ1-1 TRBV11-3 ASSSGGRNTEAF
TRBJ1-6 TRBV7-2 ASSFRDRGSSYNSPLH
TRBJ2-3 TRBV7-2 ASSLVLGLAGGLTDTQY
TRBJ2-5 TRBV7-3 ASSFGQTFQETQY
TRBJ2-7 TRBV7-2 ASSLDRGSYEQY
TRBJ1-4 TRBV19 ASSTTPGQGGEKLF
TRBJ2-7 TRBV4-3 ASSQDRRDREPYEQY
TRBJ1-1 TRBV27 ASRTVSTEAF
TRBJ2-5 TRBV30 AWTLTRSQETQY
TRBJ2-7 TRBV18 ASSPPLAGLIYEQY
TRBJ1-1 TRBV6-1 ASSESRRGYTEAF